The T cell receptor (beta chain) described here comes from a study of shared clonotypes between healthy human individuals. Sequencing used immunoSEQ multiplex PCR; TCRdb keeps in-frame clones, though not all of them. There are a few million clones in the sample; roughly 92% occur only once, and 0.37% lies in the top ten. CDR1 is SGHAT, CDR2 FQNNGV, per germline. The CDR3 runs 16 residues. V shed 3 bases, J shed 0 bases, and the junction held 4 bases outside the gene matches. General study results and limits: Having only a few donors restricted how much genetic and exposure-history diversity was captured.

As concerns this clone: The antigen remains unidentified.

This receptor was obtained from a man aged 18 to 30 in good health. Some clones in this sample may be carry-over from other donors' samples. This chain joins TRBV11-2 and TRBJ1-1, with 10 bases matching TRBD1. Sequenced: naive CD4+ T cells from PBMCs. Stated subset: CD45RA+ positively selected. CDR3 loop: CASSFDRGLMNTEAFF. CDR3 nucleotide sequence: TGTGCCAGCAGCTTCGACAGGGGGCTTATGAACACTGAAGCTTTCTTT.